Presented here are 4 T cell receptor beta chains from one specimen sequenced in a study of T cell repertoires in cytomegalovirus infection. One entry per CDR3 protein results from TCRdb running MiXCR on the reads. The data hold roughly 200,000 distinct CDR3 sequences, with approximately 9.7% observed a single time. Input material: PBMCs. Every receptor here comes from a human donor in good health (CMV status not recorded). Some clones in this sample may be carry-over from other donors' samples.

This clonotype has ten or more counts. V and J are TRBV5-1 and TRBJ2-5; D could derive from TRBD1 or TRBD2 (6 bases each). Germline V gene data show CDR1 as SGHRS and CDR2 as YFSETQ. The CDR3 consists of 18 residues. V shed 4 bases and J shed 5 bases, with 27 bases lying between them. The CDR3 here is CASSTGQLGGRSKETQYF. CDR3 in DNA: TGCGCCAGCAGCACCGGACAGCTGGGGGGAAGATCGAAGGAGACCCAGTACTTC. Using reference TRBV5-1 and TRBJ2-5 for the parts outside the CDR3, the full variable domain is KAGVTQTPRYLIKTRGQQVTLSCSPISGHRSVSWYQQTPGQGLQFLFEYFSETQRNKGNFPGRFSGRQFSNSRSEMNVSTLELGDSALYLCASSTGQLGGRSKETQYFGPGTRLLVL.

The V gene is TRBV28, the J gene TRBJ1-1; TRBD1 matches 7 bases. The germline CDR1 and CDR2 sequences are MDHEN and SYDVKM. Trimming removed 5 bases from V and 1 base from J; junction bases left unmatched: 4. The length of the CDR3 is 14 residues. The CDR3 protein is CASSVQGGNTEAFF. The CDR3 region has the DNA TGTGCCAGCAGTGTCCAGGGGGGGAACACTGAAGCTTTCTTT. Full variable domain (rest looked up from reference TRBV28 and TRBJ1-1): DVKVTQSSRYLVKRTGEKVFLECVQDMDHENMFWYRQDPGLGLRLIYFSYDVKMKEKGDIPEGYSVSREKKERFSLILESASTNQTSMYLCASSVQGGNTEAFFGQGTRLTVV.

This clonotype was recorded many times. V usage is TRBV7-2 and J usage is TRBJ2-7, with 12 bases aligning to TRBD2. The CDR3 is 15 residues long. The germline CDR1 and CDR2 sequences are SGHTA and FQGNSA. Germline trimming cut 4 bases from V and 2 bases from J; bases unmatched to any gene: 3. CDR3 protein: CASSSTSGGTYEQYF. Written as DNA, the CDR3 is TGTGCCAGCAGCTCGACTAGCGGGGGAACCTACGAGCAGTACTTC. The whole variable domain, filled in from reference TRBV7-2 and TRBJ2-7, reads GAGVSQSPSNKVTEKGKDVELRCDPISGHTALYWYRQSLGQGLEFLIYFQGNSAPDKSGLPSDRFSAERTGGSVSTLTIQRTQQEDSAVYLCASSSTSGGTYEQYFGPGTRLTVT.

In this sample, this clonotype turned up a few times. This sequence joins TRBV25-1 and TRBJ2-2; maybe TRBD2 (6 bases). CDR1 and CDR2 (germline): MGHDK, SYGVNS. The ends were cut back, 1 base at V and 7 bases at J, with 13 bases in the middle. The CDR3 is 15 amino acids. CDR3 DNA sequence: TGTGCCAGCAGTGAATCGGGGGTCTGGGACGGGGAGCTGTTTTTT. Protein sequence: CASSESGVWDGELFF.